This note documents a single TCR beta chain sequence. Its antigen is unidentified. Just one base apart from a much larger clone, this may be a read error. Because it lacks the conserved phenylalanine or tryptophan at the end, this CDR3 is likely a read error. This record comes from a study of Graves' ophthalmopathy and Graves' hyperthyroidism. Study-wide points: Most thyroid clonotypes expanded beyond 0.001 frequency were also found in blood.

Among the hyperthyroidism patients, all were newly diagnosed, aged 18 to 65, with under 2 months' duration. CDR3 regions of TCR beta were amplified from RNA transcripts. HTBI primers were employed in first-round RT-PCR, then a second-round multiplex PCR followed. MiXCR, run by TCRdb on the multiplex PCR reads, gives a single entry per CDR3 protein. The sample holds 500,000 to 700,000 distinct CDR3 sequences, less than 45% seen once. The germline V and J ends were trimmed by 0 bases and 1 base, with 11 bases remaining between them. The CDR3 has 16 residues. Looked up from germline, CDR1 is SGDLS and CDR2 is YYNGEE.

J is TRBJ1-3 and V is TRBV9; a possible D gene is TRBD1 (5 bases). The sequence was obtained from an adult man with Graves' hyperthyroidism. Sequences were obtained from peripheral blood or thyroid tissue (not recorded which). CDR3 nucleotides: TGTGCCAGCAGCGTAGCCCTGACAGAGTCTGGAAACACCATATATCTT. Translated: CASSVALTESGNTIYL.